This TCR beta chain was identified during a study of CD8 T cells in ankylosing spondylitis. This CDR3 is 16 amino acids long. Study-level points and caveats: It appeared that ankylosing spondylitis blood was characterized by a TCR beta motif of several highly homologous variants. Disease-associated clones were reportedly significantly overrepresented in matched ankylosing spondylitis synovial fluid.

The sample holds many counts of this clonotype. Its target is unknown. TCR beta libraries were made by quantitative 5'-RACE with molecular barcodes. TCRdb reprocessed the 5' RACE reads via MiXCR and lists one record per CDR3 protein. The sample records 69,000 or so distinct CDR3 sequences, about 5.4% being singletons. The chain is built from TRBV1 and TRBJ2-1; the D call in the table, TRBD1, was not verified against the DNA. TRBV1 is noted as a pseudogene. The source of this sequence is a male donor with ankylosing spondylitis or in good health (not recorded which). Material for sequencing was blood, either unsorted or a sorted T cell fraction (not recorded which). The CDR3: CTSSQDKGGALKEQFF. The DNA of the CDR3 is TGCACCAGCAGCCAAGATAAAGGGGGGGCACTGAAAGAGCAGTTCTTC.